Listed below are T cell receptor beta chains from one sample, sequenced in a study of blood T cell repertoires in COVID-19. Some clones are missing from TCRdb's copy, which holds only in-frame ones; the method was immunoSEQ multiplex PCR. The data contain tens of thousands of clones, approximately 90% of them singletons. The sequenced sample consisted of peripheral blood. These receptors all stem from a man aged 60 to 69 with acute or convalescent COVID-19. The CDR3 runs from the conserved cysteine through the conserved F or W. Each record gives: V gene, D gene, clone size, J gene, CDR3 protein, CDR3 DNA. D genes are given only for firm matches. Size is omitted from some rows. Given values are once, few, many or a class for expanded clones.

>TRBV7-9|.|once|TRBJ2-1
CASSLGTTIYNEQFF
TGTGCCAGCAGCTTAGGGACAACCATCTACAATGAGCAGTTCTTC
>TRBV18|.|.|TRBJ2-5
CASSPGQSETQYF
TGTGCCAGCTCACCGGGACAATCGGAGACCCAGTACTTC
>TRBV9|.|.|TRBJ2-3
CASSVRGTDTQYF
TGTGCCAGCAGCGTGCGAGGGACAGATACGCAGTATTTT
>TRBV12-3/TRBV12-4|.|.|TRBJ1-2
CASTTGSYGYTF
TGTGCCAGCACTACAGGGTCCTATGGCTACACCTTC
>TRBV19|.|.|TRBJ1-1
CASSIDLEGGTEAFF
TGTGCCAGTAGTATAGATCTTGAAGGGGGCACTGAAGCTTTCTTT
>TRBV11-2|TRBD2|.|TRBJ2-1
CASSLVIAGGPNEQFF
TGTGCCAGCAGCTTAGTTATAGCGGGAGGGCCAAATGAGCAGTTCTTC
>TRBV7-6|.|.|TRBJ1-1
CASSPRPGTSMNTEAFF
TGTGCCAGCAGCCCACGTCCCGGGACATCTATGAACACTGAAGCTTTCTTT
>TRBV30|TRBD1|.|TRBJ1-2
CAWSGGQFGGYTF
TGTGCCTGGAGTGGGGGACAGTTTGGTGGCTACACCTTC
>TRBV2|TRBD2|.|TRBJ2-1
CASTLLAGRYNEQFF
TGTGCCAGCACTCTACTAGCGGGACGTTACAATGAGCAGTTCTTC
>TRBV24-1|.|.|TRBJ2-5
CATRGEGVGETQYF
TGTGCCACCAGAGGTGAGGGGGTTGGTGAGACCCAGTACTTC
>TRBV5-6|TRBD2|.|TRBJ2-1
CASSLLRREDAYNEQFF
TGTGCCAGCAGCTTGCTTCGGCGGGAGGACGCGTACAATGAGCAGTTCTTC
>TRBV9|TRBD2|.|TRBJ2-1
CASSVDGLVYNEQFF
TGTGCCAGCAGCGTAGATGGACTAGTTTACAATGAGCAGTTCTTC
>TRBV7-9|TRBD1|.|TRBJ1-4
CASSLGTVGEKLFF
TGTGCCAGCAGCCTTGGGACAGTGGGGGAAAAACTGTTTTTT
>TRBV6-5|.|.|TRBJ1-2
CASSPREANYGYTF
TGTGCCAGCAGTCCACGGGAGGCTAACTATGGCTACACCTTC
>TRBV7-8|.|few|TRBJ2-2
CASSSGGWETGELFF
TGTGCCAGCAGCTCCGGGGGATGGGAGACCGGGGAGCTGTTTTTT
>TRBV6-2/TRBV6-3|.|.|TRBJ2-5
CASSYSRDSRPPETQYF
TGTGCCAGCAGTTACTCAAGGGACTCCCGCCCCCCCGAGACCCAGTACTTC
>TRBV19|TRBD2|.|TRBJ2-7
CASSSQTSGNYEQYF
TGTGCCAGTAGTTCACAGACTAGCGGGAACTACGAGCAGTACTTC
>TRBV5-5|TRBD2|.|TRBJ2-3
CASSPGTSGRVQYF
TGTGCCAGCAGCCCTGGGACTAGCGGGAGGGTTCAGTATTTT
>TRBV4-2|.|.|TRBJ1-1
CASRTGEGRGMNTEAFF
TGTGCCAGCAGAACGGGGGAGGGAAGGGGCATGAACACTGAAGCTTTCTTT
>TRBV5-4|TRBD2|.|TRBJ2-7
CASSSWTSGRYEQYF
TGTGCCAGCAGCTCATGGACTAGCGGGAGGTACGAGCAGTACTTC
>TRBV19|TRBD1|.|TRBJ2-3
CASSPRTGRLDTQYF
TGTGCCAGTAGTCCCCGGACAGGGAGGCTAGATACGCAGTATTTT
>TRBV29-1|TRBD1|.|TRBJ1-5
CSVGQGDQPQHF
TGCAGCGTTGGGCAGGGGGATCAGCCCCAGCATTTT
>TRBV29-1|TRBD2|few|TRBJ2-3
CSAHGLAGDTQYF
TGCAGCGCCCATGGACTAGCGGGAGATACGCAGTATTTT
>TRBV19|.|few|TRBJ2-1
CASSIDRGRALSYNEQFF
TGTGCCAGTAGTATAGATCGGGGTAGGGCCCTCTCCTACAATGAGCAGTTCTTC
>TRBV6-5|TRBD1|.|TRBJ1-6
CASSTTGGVLSPLHF
TGTGCCAGCAGTACCACAGGGGGCGTTCTGTCACCCCTCCACTTT
>TRBV6-5|.|.|TRBJ1-1
CASSYGATEAFF
TGTGCCAGCAGTTACGGAGCAACTGAAGCTTTCTTT